These 2 T cell receptor beta chains share one sample of origin, sequenced in a study of shared clonotypes between healthy human individuals. The data were produced by immunoSEQ multiplex PCR, yet TCRdb's version contains in-frame clones alone and is incomplete. Counted here are 470,000 or so clones, approximately 80% occurring once; the ten biggest clones make up approximately 12%. The sample taken for sequencing was PBMCs. These receptors were taken from a woman in her 40s in good health. Some clones in this sample may be carry-over from other donors' samples.

This clone was found many times. The chain combines TRBV28 with TRBJ2-7; 8 nucleotides match TRBD1. CDR1 MDHEN and CDR2 SYDVKM come from the germline V gene. Trimming removed 2 bases from V and 3 bases from J; junction bases left unmatched: 12. This CDR3 has 17 residues. CDR3 region: CASSLRLGQGAFYEQYF. The DNA for the CDR3 is TGTGCCAGCAGTTTAAGGTTAGGGCAGGGGGCTTTCTACGAGCAGTACTTC.

Notes on this clone: A read error is likely, as this CDR3 ends without the conserved phenylalanine or tryptophan. J is TRBJ1-2 and V is TRBV11-2, with D perhaps TRBD1 (6 bases). The CDR3 loop spans 16 amino acids. Per the germline V gene, CDR1 is SGHAT and CDR2 is FQNNGV. The V end was cut by 3 bases, the J end by 4 bases, with 18 bases between. CDR3 in amino acids: CASSFSRGAVSYGYTL. In DNA, the CDR3 is TGTGCCAGCAGCTTTAGTCGGGGGGCAGTTAGCTATGGCTACACCCTC.